What follows describes a single T cell receptor beta chain. V was cut by 3 bases and J by 0 bases, with 9 bases left in between. From germline, CDR1 is KGHSH and CDR2 LQKENI. CDR3 size: 15 residues. The data belong to a study of T cell changes during pregnancy in multiple sclerosis. Repertoires were generated with immunoSEQ multiplex PCR, while TCRdb's copy carries only in-frame clones and drops some. The sample consists of 40,000 to 50,000 clones, approximately 94% of them appearing once. This clonotype originated in a female donor with multiple sclerosis, enrolled in a pregnancy study. This specimen was CD4+ T cells from peripheral blood mononuclear cells, taken in the third trimester of pregnancy. The chain is built from TRBV18 and TRBJ1-3; the D is unclear. This CDR3 is CASSPALVSGNTIYF. Here the CDR3 DNA reads TGTGCCAGCTCACCTGCACTAGTCTCTGGAAACACCATATATTTT.